This T cell receptor beta chain is from a study of human T cells and chemical hapten exposure (dated by TCRdb to the early 2020s). Study-wide context: For sensitization, 2% DPC in acetone was applied to a 2 cm by 2 cm area of upper inner arm skin. The patient cohort, mostly female, included alopecia areata with under or over 50% scalp involvement, alopecia totalis and alopecia universalis. Blood for TCR sequencing was provided by twenty-nine alopecia patients at one to four time points (pre-sensitization, 2, 6 and 24 weeks). Patch testing on the upper back used Finn chambers containing 0.01% DPC, with scoring done after 6 days according to International Contact Dermatitis Research Group standards. Peripheral blood TCR repertoire changes were tracked in vivo in alopecia patients during primary and secondary sensitization to the hapten diphenylcyclopropenone (DPC). Patients additionally received weekly therapeutic DPC doses to the scalp throughout the roughly 25-week study period. Libraries were pooled for sequencing, and per-sample TCR yields varied mainly because of small differences in library volumes within the pool. Blood was sampled from patients pre-sensitization (week 0) and at 2, 6 and about 24 weeks after DPC sensitization.

Interpreted using the paper, the time point label stands for: patch test 1, 2 weeks after DPC sensitization. The treatment or condition label corresponds to: therapeutic diphenylcyclopropenone sensitization with weekly scalp DPC. At every patch-test visit, the blood draw took place before the patch test was put on. To be eligible, patients had to be aged 18 to 70, diagnosed with alopecia and judged suitable for DPC therapy, while pregnant patients were excluded. Unfractionated whole blood was collected in Tempus Blood RNA tubes, and total RNA was extracted from that blood. V is pared back by 5 bases and J by 6 bases, with 18 bases lying between the germline termini. The CDR3 measures 14 amino acids from cysteine to phenylalanine. The sequence is cut down to CDR3 DNA, 42 bases in frame from base 1. The germline V gene (reference sequence) supplies CDR1 DFQATT and CDR2 SNEGSKA. Library preparation was by RACE. The instrument was a NextSeq 500. During library preparation, unique molecular identifiers were attached to individual cDNA molecules so that TCRs could be counted in a quantitative, reproducible way. Both TCR alpha and TCR beta chains were sequenced from each blood RNA sample. In the original analysis: The median number of TCRs per sample was over 95,000, ranging from about 20,000 to 690,600. V, J and CDR3 annotation of the TCR reads was carried out using the Decombinator software suite. To make PS versus PT1 abundance plots, every sample was subsampled to the same number of TCRs (28,000). Expanded TCRs were defined as absent before sensitization and observed at least eight times at the 2-week time point. TCRdb reworked the public reads: Q25 trimming with fastp, MiXCR clone assembly, productive beta chains retained. Each entry merges the rows of one CDR3 protein and shows their most common DNA and genes. The authors' filters were not applied to this entry. This sample lists around 300,000 distinct CDR3 sequences; roughly 6.9% were detected once. Of the sample, 8.4% falls within the top ten clones.

Here is what the overall study found, with its caveats: The number of PT1 expanded TCRs positively correlated with patch test score, significant at thresholds 8, 16 and 32 but not 4. Because all patients had alopecia, a presumed autoimmune disease, the immune response of the patients might differ from that of healthy individuals. After repeated subsampling, changes were observed in the strength of the expansion versus patch-test correlation and in the threshold at which the correlation became significant. The number of TCRs above 1 in 1000 frequency did not change with DPC sensitization; there was no evidence of global repertoire structure alterations. Expanded TCRs formed significantly more large CDR3 similarity clusters than pre-sensitization or healthy control sets, consistent with antigen-driven responses.

This clonotype was counted between two and nine times. Its antigen remains unidentified. Base quality data are lacking; no much larger clone is found one base away. The starting material was whole blood, obtained in connection with sensitization to the hapten diphenylcyclopropenone (DPC). This TCR derives from a woman aged 18-35 years with alopecia areata. Some clones in this sample may be carry-over from other donors' samples. The sequence joins TRBV20-1 to TRBJ2-3, with an unclear D gene assignment. The DNA is as follows: TGCAGTGCTCACACTCCTCACGCATGGGATACGCAGTATTTT. It specifies CSAHTPHAWDTQYF.